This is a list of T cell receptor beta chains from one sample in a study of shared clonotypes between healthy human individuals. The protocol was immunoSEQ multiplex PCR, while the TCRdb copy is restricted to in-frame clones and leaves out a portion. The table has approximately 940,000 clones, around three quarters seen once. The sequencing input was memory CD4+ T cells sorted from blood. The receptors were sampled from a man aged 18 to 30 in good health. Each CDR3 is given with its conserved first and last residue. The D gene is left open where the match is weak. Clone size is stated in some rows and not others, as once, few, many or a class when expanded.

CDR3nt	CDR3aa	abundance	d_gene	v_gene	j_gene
TGCGCCAGCAGACAGGGCGCGGGGGACACTGAAGCTTTCTTT	CASRQGAGDTEAFF	NA	NA	TRBV10-1	TRBJ1-1
TGTGCCAGCTCACCCGAAACAGGGAACCACGAGCAGTACTTC	CASSPETGNHEQYF	NA	NA	TRBV18	TRBJ2-7
TGTGCAAGTCGCGAAAGCGGGGGGGGAAACTATGGCTACACCTTC	CASRESGGGNYGYTF	few	NA	TRBV12-2	TRBJ1-2
TGCGCCAGCAGCCAAGAAGGGTATGACAATTCACCCCTCCACTTT	CASSQEGYDNSPLHF	once	NA	TRBV4-3	TRBJ1-6
TGTGCCAGCAGTTACAATGGGGGAGGGTCCTACGAGCAGTACTTC	CASSYNGGGSYEQYF	NA	TRBD2	TRBV6-5	TRBJ2-7
TGTGCTAGTGGTGGAGGGGGGGAAGATCAGCCCCAGCATTTT	CASGGGGEDQPQHF	NA	NA	TRBV12-5	TRBJ1-5
TGTGCCAGCAGCATTAGCCCAGGGGATAGTGGCTACACCTTC	CASSISPGDSGYTF	NA	NA	TRBV9	TRBJ1-2
TGTGCCAGCAGTGAACGTGTAGAGCAGTTCTTC	CASSERVEQFF	NA	NA	TRBV2	TRBJ2-1
TGTGCCAGCAGCGGGCTAAGTGGGGGAAGGGAGACCCAGTACTTC	CASSGLSGGRETQYF	once	NA	TRBV9	TRBJ2-5
TGTGCCAGCAGTTTACCAACCCAGGGAGGCTCTGGAAACACCATATATTTT	CASSLPTQGGSGNTIYF	NA	NA	TRBV5-6	TRBJ1-3
TGTGCCAGCAGTCAACTAGCGGGAGCCAAAAACATTCAGTACTTC	CASSQLAGAKNIQYF	NA	TRBD2	TRBV6-6	TRBJ2-4
TGTGCCAGCAGTCCAATCGGCGGACTAGCGCGGGAGACCCAGTACTTC	CASSPIGGLARETQYF	NA	TRBD2	TRBV28	TRBJ2-5
TGTGCCAGCAGCCCGAGTGGGACAGGGGCCTACGAGCAGTACTTC	CASSPSGTGAYEQYF	once	TRBD1	TRBV7-2	TRBJ2-7
TGTGCCAGCAGTTTGTCAGGGAGGAGCAATCAGCCCCAGCATTTT	CASSLSGRSNQPQHF	few	NA	TRBV28	TRBJ1-5
TGTGCCAGCAGCCAGACAGGGGAAGGTGAGCAGTTCTTC	CASSQTGEGEQFF	NA	TRBD1	TRBV7-9	TRBJ2-1
TGTGCCAGCAGTTTATGGGGGCGGGGGCCCGGCACCCAGTACTTC	CASSLWGRGPGTQYF	NA	NA	TRBV27	TRBJ2-5
TGTGCCAGCAGGGACTGGGGCGGGCCCCAGCATTTT	CASRDWGGPQHF	few	NA	TRBV25-1	TRBJ1-5
TGTGCCTGGAGTGTCCAATCGGGGCCCACGGAGACCCAGTACTTC	CAWSVQSGPTETQYF	NA	NA	TRBV30	TRBJ2-5
TGTGCCAGCAGCTTACACAGGGGGACAAACACCGGGGAGCTGTTTTTT	CASSLHRGTNTGELFF	NA	TRBD1	TRBV7-9	TRBJ2-2
TGTGCCAGCAGCCGTCGGACAGGGGGCCTAGGGAATTCACCCCTCCACTTT	CASSRRTGGLGNSPLHF	NA	TRBD1	TRBV5-6	TRBJ1-6
TGTGCCAGCAGCCCGACAGGGGGCGCTAACTATGGCTACACCTTC	CASSPTGGANYGYTF	NA	TRBD1	TRBV7-2	TRBJ1-2
TGTGCCAGCAGTGAATGGGCAGGCGGCTACACCTTC	CASSEWAGGYTF	NA	NA	TRBV6-1	TRBJ1-2
TGTGCCAGCTCACCAATGACCCCAGCTCGGACGGCGACTAGCACAGATACGCAGTATTTT	CASSPMTPARTATSTDTQYF	NA	NA	TRBV18	TRBJ2-3
TGTGCCAGTAGTCCGGCTGCCACAGATACGCAGTATTTT	CASSPAATDTQYF	NA	NA	TRBV19	TRBJ2-3
TGTGCCAGTAGTACAACAGGGGTACTAGAAGCTTTCTTT	CASSTTGVLEAFF	NA	TRBD1	TRBV19	TRBJ1-1
TGTGCCAGCTACCGACAGGCGGGGTCCAATCAGCCCCAGCATTTT	CASYRQAGSNQPQHF	NA	NA	TRBV6-1	TRBJ1-5
TGCAGCGCTAGGACAGGTATGAACACTGAAGCTTTCTTT	CSARTGMNTEAFF	NA	TRBD1	TRBV29-1	TRBJ1-1
TGTGCAAGTCGCCTTTCCGGGACACCTACAACTAATGAAAAACTGTTTTTT	CASRLSGTPTTNEKLFF	NA	NA	TRBV12-2	TRBJ1-4
TGCGCCAGCAGCCACCCGGGACAGGGATCCGAGCAGTACTTC	CASSHPGQGSEQYF	NA	TRBD1	TRBV4-1	TRBJ2-7
TGTGCCAGCAGCTTGGTCGTCAGGACGAACACTGAAGCTTTCTTT	CASSLVVRTNTEAFF	NA	NA	TRBV5-8	TRBJ1-1
TGTGCCAGCAGCGCCCGGGACACTATTAACTATGGCTACACCTTC	CASSARDTINYGYTF	NA	NA	TRBV7-8	TRBJ1-2
TGTGCCAGCAGCTTAGCAGTTTCACCCCTCCACTTT	CASSLAVSPLHF	NA	NA	TRBV7-2	TRBJ1-6
TGCGCCAGCAGTGGCCAGGGAGGGGTGGAGACCCAGTACTTC	CASSGQGGVETQYF	NA	TRBD2	TRBV10-2	TRBJ2-5
TGCGCCAGCAGGGAAGGGACGGCCGAAAACTATGGCTACACCTTC	CASREGTAENYGYTF	NA	NA	TRBV5-1	TRBJ1-2
TGCGCCAGCAGTCCCCGTGGGTTGCTCTCTGGAAACACCATATATTTT	CASSPRGLLSGNTIYF	NA	NA	TRBV23-1	TRBJ1-3
TGTGCCAGCAGCTTAGTTCCAGCGATGAATGAGCAGTTCTTC	CASSLVPAMNEQFF	NA	NA	TRBV11-2	TRBJ2-1
TGTGCCAGCAGCTCCGCGGCTTTACAATCCTACAATGAGCAGTTCTTC	CASSSAALQSYNEQFF	NA	NA	TRBV7-2	TRBJ2-1
TGTGCCAGCAGCGGCCCCGGGACGGCTTTAAGGGAGCAGTACTTC	CASSGPGTALREQYF	NA	NA	TRBV28	TRBJ2-7
TGTGCCAGCAGCCTCAGGGTCGTGAGTGAGCAGTACTTC	CASSLRVVSEQYF	NA	NA	TRBV7-9	TRBJ2-7
TGTGCCAGCAGTGCCCGGGCTAGCTCCTACAATGAGCAGTTCTTC	CASSARASSYNEQFF	NA	NA	TRBV2	TRBJ2-1
TGCGCCAGCAGCCGGGGGGGACTAGAGGTTTACGAGCAGTACTTC	CASSRGGLEVYEQYF	NA	TRBD2	TRBV5-1	TRBJ2-7
TGTGCCAGCAGCCCTCCCATGAGAACCGGGGAGCTGTTTTTT	CASSPPMRTGELFF	NA	NA	TRBV25-1	TRBJ2-2
TGTGCCAGCAGTGGCACAGGGGAAGTCCAGCCCCAGCATTTT	CASSGTGEVQPQHF	NA	TRBD1	TRBV28	TRBJ1-5
TGTGCCAGCAGCTTAGTGGGACCCTACGAGCAGTACTTC	CASSLVGPYEQYF	few	NA	TRBV11-3	TRBJ2-7
TGTGCCAGCAGCTTGGACAGGTACGACGAAAAACTGTTTTTT	CASSLDRYDEKLFF	NA	NA	TRBV5-4	TRBJ1-4
TGTGCCAGTAGGAGGCCGGATTTGTTGGCGGGCGGCTACACCTTC	CASRRPDLLAGGYTF	NA	NA	TRBV19	TRBJ1-2
TGTGCCAGCAACCCATTAGGGATTCAAAACATTCAGTACTTC	CASNPLGIQNIQYF	NA	NA	TRBV11-2	TRBJ2-4
TGTGCCAGCAGCCCCGGGGGAAAGCCCTACGAGCAGTACTTC	CASSPGGKPYEQYF	NA	NA	TRBV25-1	TRBJ2-7
TGCGCCAGCAGTGAGAGTAGCGGGGGCATGGGGACCCAGTACTTC	CASSESSGGMGTQYF	NA	TRBD2	TRBV10-2	TRBJ2-5
TGTGCCAGTAGTACCCGTGCTAGGACAGGGGGACTTACGGACTATGGCTACACCTTC	CASSTRARTGGLTDYGYTF	NA	TRBD1	TRBV19	TRBJ1-2
TGTGCCAGCCTCCCCGGGACAGGTATCCGTGGTGAGCAGTTCTTC	CASLPGTGIRGEQFF	NA	TRBD1	TRBV19	TRBJ2-1
TGTGCCACCAGCAGAACGGGGGCTTCCTACGAGCAGTACTTC	CATSRTGASYEQYF	NA	NA	TRBV15	TRBJ2-7
TGTGCCTGGAGTCGCCGCAGAGAGAATCAGCCCCAGCATTTT	CAWSRRRENQPQHF	NA	NA	TRBV30	TRBJ1-5
TGTGCCTGGAGAGGCGGCCCCGATACGCAGTATTTT	CAWRGGPDTQYF	once	NA	TRBV30	TRBJ2-3
TGTGCCAGCAGCTTAGTCGGCGGGGAGCTGTTTTTT	CASSLVGGELFF	NA	NA	TRBV11-2	TRBJ2-2
TGTGCCAGCTCACCACCGCAGGGGTTAGGGTACGAGCAGTACTTC	CASSPPQGLGYEQYF	NA	NA	TRBV18	TRBJ2-7